What follows are 9 T cell receptor beta chains derived from one specimen sequenced in a study of T cells after yellow fever vaccination. From the 5' RACE reads, TCRdb called clonotypes with MiXCR, one entry per CDR3 protein. The sample shows just under 600,000 distinct CDR3 sequences, 13% of them seen only once. This sample comprised PBMCs, obtained on the day of the yellow fever booster vaccination. The receptors were sampled from a young man who received the YFV17D yellow fever vaccine.

V and J are TRBV2 and TRBJ2-5; tentatively, D is TRBD1 or TRBD2 (6 bases each). The CDR3 consists of 14 residues. The V gene's germline CDR1 is SNHLY and CDR2 FYNNEI. Trimming stripped 8 bases from V and 11 bases from J, with 24 bases between. The CDR3 spells CASLLPPGGGGQYF. Here the CDR3 DNA reads TGTGCCAGCTTACTCCCACCCGGGGGCGGCGGGCAGTACTTC.

The chain joins TRBV6-2 or TRBV6-3 to TRBJ2-1; the match to TRBD1 covers 9 bases. V trimming: 0 bases; J trimming: 1 base; junction bases outside the gene matches: 10. This CDR3 comprises 19 residues. CDR1 MNHEY and CDR2 SVGEGT come from the germline V gene. The CDR3 loop is CASSYSLTGGTPSYNEQFF. CDR3 DNA: TGTGCCAGCAGTTACTCGCTTACAGGGGGCACCCCATCCTACAATGAGCAGTTCTTC.

This rearrangement joins TRBV7-2 to TRBJ1-3, with D uncertain. V lost 0 bases and J 2 bases, leaving 20 bases between the germline ends. The CDR3 runs to 19 residues. Germline V gives CDR1 SGHTA, CDR2 FQGNSA. In DNA form, the CDR3 reads TGTGCCAGCAGCTTAGCTAGTCGGCTATGGACGGACCCTGGAAACACCATATATTTT. Translation gives CASSLASRLWTDPGNTIYF.

The V gene is TRBV6-2 or TRBV6-3, the J gene TRBJ2-7, with D unclear. V was trimmed by 6 bases and J by 6 bases, leaving 12 bases between them. The CDR3 totals 12 residues. Germline loops: CDR1 MNHEY, CDR2 SVGEGT. The DNA of the CDR3 is TGTGCCAGCAGCCCCCCCAAGGGCGAGCAGTACTTC. Its protein product is CASSPPKGEQYF.

This sequence joins TRBV4-3 and TRBJ2-7; TRBD1 matches at 7 bases. CDR3 length: 15 residues. CDR1 and CDR2 (germline): LGHNA, YSLEER. J lost 5 bases, V lost 2 bases, and 9 bases had no gene match. The DNA for the CDR3 is TGCGCCAGCAGCCAAATCAACAGGGGTAGCGACGAGCAGTACTTC. Translation gives CASSQINRGSDEQYF.

The chain employs TRBV7-9 and TRBJ2-3; a weak D match, TRBD1 (7 bases). Germline-derived CDR1 and CDR2 are SEHNR and FQNEAQ (reference sequence). The CDR3 extends over 15 amino acids. V was trimmed by 7 bases and J by 3 bases, leaving 17 bases between them. CDR3 in DNA: TGTGCCAGCAACCCACGTGCGGGACAGACAGATACGCAGTATTTT. Its protein product is CASNPRAGQTDTQYF.

The chain links TRBV7-2 to TRBJ2-2, with a tentative D call TRBD2 (5 bases). The germline V and J ends were trimmed by 6 bases and 5 bases, with 10 bases remaining between them. The CDR3 spans 13 residues. CDR1 is SGHTA and CDR2 is FQGNSA in the germline V gene. The CDR3 reads CASRYTGTGELFF. The CDR3, as DNA: TGTGCCAGCAGATATACGGGAACCGGGGAGCTGTTTTTT. Filled out from reference TRBV7-2 and TRBJ2-2, the complete variable domain reads GAGVSQSPSNKVTEKGKDVELRCDPISGHTALYWYRQSLGQGLEFLIYFQGNSAPDKSGLPSDRFSAERTGGSVSTLTIQRTQQEDSAVYLCASRYTGTGELFFGEGSRLTVL.

The CDR3 is CAISEGGREQYF. The CDR3 coding sequence is TGTGCCATCAGTGAAGGAGGGAGAGAGCAGTACTTC. The gene calls are TRBV10-3 and TRBJ2-7; D perhaps matches TRBD2 (6 bases). The CDR3 spans 12 residues. V was clipped by 3 bases and J by 7 bases, with 10 bases between them. Per germline, CDR1 ENHRY and CDR2 SYGVKD.

The V gene is TRBV3-1, the J gene TRBJ2-2, with D hard to call. Trimming pared 4 bases from V and 3 bases from J, leaving 15 bases between. The CDR3 totals 16 residues. Germline CDR1 and CDR2: LGHDT and YNNKEL (reference sequence). The CDR3 region is CASSLSPGAYTGELFF. The CDR3 nucleotides read TGTGCCAGCAGCCTTTCACCGGGCGCCTACACCGGGGAGCTGTTTTTT.